These 7 T cell receptor beta chains were sequenced from one sample in a study of CD8+ T cells in alopecia areata. RNA, once extracted, was reverse transcribed into cDNA for use as the sequencing template. Sequencing was performed with immunoSEQ multiplex PCR; in TCRdb, only in-frame clones are kept and a portion is missing. The sample contains some 100,000 clones, about 40% of which appear only once. Treatment indicated: oral pan-JAK inhibitor, 5-10 mg twice daily. Sequenced material: CD8+ T cells sorted from blood, taken at week 24, from a patient treated with tofacitinib. Every receptor here comes from a human donor with alopecia areata.

The chain joins TRBV5-1 to TRBJ2-7; the match to TRBD1 covers 7 bases. V shed 5 bases, J shed 2 bases, and the junction held 4 bases outside the gene matches. CDR3 length equals 13 residues. CDR1 SGHRS and CDR2 YFSETQ come from the germline V gene. As DNA, the CDR3 is TGCGCCAGCAGGACAGGGCGTGCCTACGAGCAGTACTTC. It yields the protein CASRTGRAYEQYF. The full variable domain, rest sourced from reference TRBV5-1 and TRBJ2-7, is KAGVTQTPRYLIKTRGQQVTLSCSPISGHRSVSWYQQTPGQGLQFLFEYFSETQRNKGNFPGRFSGRQFSNSRSEMNVSTLELGDSALYLCASRTGRAYEQYFGPGTRLTVT.

This clone was seen a few times. The chain recombines TRBV7-9 with TRBJ2-1; 9 nucleotides align to TRBD2. CDR3 size: 18 residues. Trimming cost V 1 base and J 5 bases; bases outside gene matches: 12. Per germline, CDR1 SEHNR and CDR2 FQNEAQ (reference sequence). Written as DNA, the CDR3 is TGTGCCAGCAGCTTAGGAGGCGGGAGGGGAGCCTGGAACAATGAGCAGTTCTTC. This sequence encodes CASSLGGGRGAWNNEQFF. The whole variable domain, filled in from reference TRBV7-9 and TRBJ2-1, reads DTGVSQNPRHKITKRGQNVTFRCDPISEHNRLYWYRQTLGQGPEFLTYFQNEAQLEKSRLLSDRFSAERPKGSFSTLEIQRTEQGDSAMYLCASSLGGGRGAWNNEQFFGPGTRLTVL.

The chain uses TRBV30 and TRBJ1-2; D is ambiguous. Per germline, CDR1 GTSNPN and CDR2 SVGIG (reference sequence). V was shortened by 3 bases and J by 7 bases, with 15 bases between the two germline ends. This CDR3 region has 13 residues. CDR3 sequence reads: CAWRSPERSGYTF. The CDR3 DNA follows: TGTGCCTGGAGGTCCCCGGAGAGGAGTGGCTACACCTTC.

This chain links TRBV13 with TRBJ2-3, with 7 bases fitting TRBD2. Trimming cost V 7 bases and J 6 bases; bases outside gene matches: 16. The CDR3 consists of 16 residues. In germline, CDR1 is PRHDT, CDR2 FYEKMQ (reference sequence). CDR3 in DNA: TGTGCCAGCAACCTCCTTAGTGGGAGGGCGTCTGATACGCAGTATTTT. Amino acid sequence: CASNLLSGRASDTQYF.

The V gene is TRBV7-9, the J gene TRBJ2-7; 8 nucleotides agree with TRBD1. The germline CDR1 and CDR2 sequences are SEHNR and FQNEAQ (reference sequence). This CDR3 is built from 14 residues. V was pared by 5 bases and J by 5 bases, with 8 bases of the junction left unmatched. The CDR3 reads CASSLGTGIDEQYF. As DNA, the CDR3 is TGTGCCAGCAGCCTTGGGACAGGTATCGACGAGCAGTACTTC. Full variable domain (remainder filled in from reference TRBV7-9 and TRBJ2-7): DTGVSQNPRHKITKRGQNVTFRCDPISEHNRLYWYRQTLGQGPEFLTYFQNEAQLEKSRLLSDRFSAERPKGSFSTLEIQRTEQGDSAMYLCASSLGTGIDEQYFGPGTRLTVT.

The chain combines TRBV7-9 with TRBJ2-5; no reliable D call. There are 12 residues in the CDR3. CDR1 is SEHNR, CDR2 FQNEAQ, per germline (reference sequence). V lost 3 bases to trimming and J lost 4 bases, with 6 bases between them. The CDR3 region has the DNA TGTGCCAGCAGCTTCGCAAGAGAGACCCAGTACTTC. Protein product: CASSFARETQYF.

This clone has just a few counts. The gene calls are TRBV2 and TRBJ2-2, with no clear D. Trimming removed 7 bases from V and 0 bases from J, with 9 bases in between. There are 14 residues in the CDR3. Germline lookup yields CDR1 SNHLY and CDR2 FYNNEI. CDR3 region: CASTPETNTGELFF. CDR3 DNA sequence: TGTGCCAGCACCCCAGAAACGAACACCGGGGAGCTGTTTTTT.